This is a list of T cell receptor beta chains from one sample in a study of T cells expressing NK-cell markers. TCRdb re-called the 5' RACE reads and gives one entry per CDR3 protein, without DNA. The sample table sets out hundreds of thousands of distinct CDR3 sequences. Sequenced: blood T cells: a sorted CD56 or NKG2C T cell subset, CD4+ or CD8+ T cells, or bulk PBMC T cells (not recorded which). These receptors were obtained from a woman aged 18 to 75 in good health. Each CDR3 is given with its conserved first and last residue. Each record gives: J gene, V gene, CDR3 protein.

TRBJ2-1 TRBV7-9 CASSHVSGATHNEQFF
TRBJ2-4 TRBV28 CASSRRGPGAKNIQYF
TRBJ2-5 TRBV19 CASSIFLAGGIETQYF
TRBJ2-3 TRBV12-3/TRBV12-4 CASSLWLTDTQYF
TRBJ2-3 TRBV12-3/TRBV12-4 CASSLTRGRDTQYF
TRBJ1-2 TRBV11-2 CASSLGQGRDTF
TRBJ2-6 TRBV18 CASSPTGLTSGANVLTF
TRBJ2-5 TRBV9 CASNRAGGTETQYF
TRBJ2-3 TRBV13 CASSLGGGGALTDTQYF
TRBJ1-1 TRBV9 CASSVGGPGGAEAFF
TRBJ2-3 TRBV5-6 CASSLIVGTDTQYF
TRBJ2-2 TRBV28 CASSATPGSGSFTGELFF
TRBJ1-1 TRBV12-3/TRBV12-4 CASRAPGALEAFF
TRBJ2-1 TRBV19 CASSIFGTSTTEQFF
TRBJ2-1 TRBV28 CASRVAGVYNEQFF
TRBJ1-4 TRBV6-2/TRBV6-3 CASSLRDMWEKLFF
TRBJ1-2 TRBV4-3 CASSQDRGDGYTF
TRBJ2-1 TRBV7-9 CASNSGLARYNEQFF
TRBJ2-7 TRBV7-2 CASSHKFGTGITYEQYF
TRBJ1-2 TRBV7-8 CASSLSGPAGYTF
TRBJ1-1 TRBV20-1 CSARDPLSSNTEAFF
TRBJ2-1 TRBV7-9 CASSIGPGTAYNEQFF
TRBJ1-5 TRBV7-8 CASSSAGTGNRNQPQHF
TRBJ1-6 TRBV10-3 CAISELEGSNSPLHF
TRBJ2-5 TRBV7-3 CASSSTWDETQYF
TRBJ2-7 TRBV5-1 CASNPVTDSYEQYF
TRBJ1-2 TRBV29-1 CSVGVDQGDGYTF